These T cell receptor beta chains were read from a single sample in a study of identical twins. TCRdb reprocessed the 5' RACE reads with MiXCR, giving one entry per CDR3 protein. The profile shows 470,000 or so distinct CDR3 sequences, approximately 24% of them singletons. The sample was also linked to a second study, of T cells expressing NK-cell markers.

Sequencing input: CD4+ T cells sorted from blood. The source of these receptors is a woman younger than 35 in good health. The CDR3 runs from the conserved cysteine through the conserved F or W. Each record gives: V gene, J gene, clone size, D gene, CDR3 DNA, CDR3 protein. The D gene is left open where the match is weak. Clone size is given for some rows only: seen once, a few or many times, or a class if the clone is expanded.

v_call: TRBV18; j_call: TRBJ2-7; clone_size: NA; d_call: TRBD1; cdr3_nt: TGTGCCAGCTCACCATCACAGGGGAGTCAGCAGTACTTC; cdr3_aa: CASSPSQGSQQYF
v_call: TRBV5-1; j_call: TRBJ2-1; clone_size: many; d_call: TRBD2; cdr3_nt: TGCGCCAGCAGCACGGAAGCGGGAGGTACGGGTGAGCAGTTCTTC; cdr3_aa: CASSTEAGGTGEQFF
v_call: TRBV29-1; j_call: TRBJ2-1; clone_size: few; d_call: NA; cdr3_nt: TGCAGCGGAGGGGGTTGGGGCCACGACTACAATGAGCAGTTCTTC; cdr3_aa: CSGGGWGHDYNEQFF
v_call: TRBV6-1; j_call: TRBJ2-3; clone_size: NA; d_call: TRBD1; cdr3_nt: TGTGCCAGCAGTCCCACCCGGGACAGGTCAGATACGCAGTATTTT; cdr3_aa: CASSPTRDRSDTQYF
v_call: TRBV7-8; j_call: TRBJ2-7; clone_size: NA; d_call: NA; cdr3_nt: TGTGCCAGCAGCTTCCACCTGCTCCTCTACGAGCAGTACTTC; cdr3_aa: CASSFHLLLYEQYF
v_call: TRBV14; j_call: TRBJ1-6; clone_size: NA; d_call: TRBD1; cdr3_nt: TGTGCCAGCAGCCAAGAACGACAGGGGGATTCACCCCTCCACTTT; cdr3_aa: CASSQERQGDSPLHF
v_call: TRBV25-1; j_call: TRBJ2-1; clone_size: once; d_call: NA; cdr3_nt: TGTGCCAGCAGTGAATCTGGGACTCGGAGCTCCTACAATGAGCAGTTCTTC; cdr3_aa: CASSESGTRSSYNEQFF
v_call: TRBV7-9; j_call: TRBJ2-5; clone_size: few; d_call: TRBD2; cdr3_nt: TGTGCCAGCAGCTTCGGGACTAGCGGGAGTCTCCAAGAGACCCAGTACTTC; cdr3_aa: CASSFGTSGSLQETQYF
v_call: TRBV4-3; j_call: TRBJ2-3; clone_size: NA; d_call: TRBD2; cdr3_nt: TGCGCCAGCAGCCTTGTAGCGGGAGGCTCAGATACGCAGTATTTT; cdr3_aa: CASSLVAGGSDTQYF
v_call: TRBV20-1; j_call: TRBJ1-6; clone_size: NA; d_call: NA; cdr3_nt: TGCAGTGCTCGGGGGGCCCGCGATTCACCCCTCCACTTT; cdr3_aa: CSARGARDSPLHF
v_call: TRBV28; j_call: TRBJ2-1; clone_size: NA; d_call: NA; cdr3_nt: TGTGCCAGCAGTTTGCTTCCGAGATACAATGAGCAGTTCTTC; cdr3_aa: CASSLLPRYNEQFF
v_call: TRBV6-2/TRBV6-3; j_call: TRBJ1-1; clone_size: NA; d_call: NA; cdr3_nt: TGTGCCAGCAGTTACTGGTTGGCTGAAGCTTTCTTT; cdr3_aa: CASSYWLAEAFF